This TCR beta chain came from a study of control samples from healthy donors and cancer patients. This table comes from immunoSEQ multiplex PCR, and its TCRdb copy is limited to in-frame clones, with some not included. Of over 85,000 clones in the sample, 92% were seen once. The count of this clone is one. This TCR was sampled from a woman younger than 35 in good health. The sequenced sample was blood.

CDR3 amino acids: CASSLHIRTGGQNTIYF. The CDR3 coding sequence is TGTGCCAGCAGCTTACACATCCGGACAGGGGGCCAGAACACCATATATTTT. The rearrangement uses TRBV7-3 and TRBJ1-3; 11 bases map to TRBD1. The germline gives CDR1 SGHTA, CDR2 FQGTGA. The CDR3 loop spans 17 amino acids. Trimming took 2 bases from V and 7 from J; bases not matched to a gene: 10.